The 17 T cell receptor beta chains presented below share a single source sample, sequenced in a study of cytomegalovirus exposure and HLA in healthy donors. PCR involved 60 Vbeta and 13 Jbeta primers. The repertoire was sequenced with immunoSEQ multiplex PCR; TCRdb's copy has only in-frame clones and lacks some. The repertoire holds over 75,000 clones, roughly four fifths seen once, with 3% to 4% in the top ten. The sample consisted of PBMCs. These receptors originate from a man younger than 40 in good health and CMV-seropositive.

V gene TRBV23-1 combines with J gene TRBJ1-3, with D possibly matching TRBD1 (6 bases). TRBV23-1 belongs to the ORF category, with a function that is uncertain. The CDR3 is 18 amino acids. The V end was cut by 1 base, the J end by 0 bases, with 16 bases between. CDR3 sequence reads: CASSQWQGPISSGNTIYF. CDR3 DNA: TGCGCCAGCAGTCAATGGCAGGGGCCGATCAGCTCTGGAAACACCATATATTTT.

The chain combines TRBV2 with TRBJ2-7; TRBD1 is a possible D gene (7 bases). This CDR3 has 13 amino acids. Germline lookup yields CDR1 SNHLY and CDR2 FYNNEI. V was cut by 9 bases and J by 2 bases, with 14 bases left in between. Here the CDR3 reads CARLTGRTYEQYF. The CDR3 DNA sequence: TGTGCCAGGTTGACAGGGAGGACCTACGAGCAGTACTTC. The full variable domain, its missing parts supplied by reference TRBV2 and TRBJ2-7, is EPEVTQTPSHQVTQMGQEVILRCVPISNHLYFYWYRQILGQKVEFLVSFYNNEISEKSEIFDDQFSVERPDGSNFTLKIRSTKLEDSAMYFCARLTGRTYEQYFGPGTRLTVT.

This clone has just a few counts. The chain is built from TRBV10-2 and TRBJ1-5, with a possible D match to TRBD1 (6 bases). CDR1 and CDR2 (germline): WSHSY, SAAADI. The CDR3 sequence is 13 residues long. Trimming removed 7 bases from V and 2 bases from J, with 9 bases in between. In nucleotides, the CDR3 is TGCGCCAGCAAGGGGGATGGCAATCAGCCCCAGCATTTT. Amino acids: CASKGDGNQPQHF.

The CDR3, as DNA: TGTGCCAGTAGTATAGGGAGACTAGCGGGAGCTAATGAGCAGTTCTTC. This translates into CASSIGRLAGANEQFF. The chain joins TRBV19 to TRBJ2-1; the match to TRBD2 covers 12 bases. Germline loops: CDR1 LNHDA, CDR2 SQIVND (reference sequence). With 1 base clipped from V and 7 bases from J, the junction kept 5 bases outside the gene matches. The CDR3 length is 16 residues.

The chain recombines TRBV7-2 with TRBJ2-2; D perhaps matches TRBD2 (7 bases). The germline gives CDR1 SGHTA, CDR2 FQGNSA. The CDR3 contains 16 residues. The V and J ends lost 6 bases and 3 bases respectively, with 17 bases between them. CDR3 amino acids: CASSGGGSTYTGELFF. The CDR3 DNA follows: TGTGCCAGCAGTGGGGGCGGGAGTACCTACACCGGGGAGCTGTTTTTT.

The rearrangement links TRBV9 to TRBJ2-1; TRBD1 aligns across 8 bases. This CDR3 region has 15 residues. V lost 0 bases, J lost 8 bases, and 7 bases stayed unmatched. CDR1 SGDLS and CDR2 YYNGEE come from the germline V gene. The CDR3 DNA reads TGTGCCAGCAGCGTAGCCCTGGCAGGGGGCGATGAGCAGTTCTTC. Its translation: CASSVALAGGDEQFF.

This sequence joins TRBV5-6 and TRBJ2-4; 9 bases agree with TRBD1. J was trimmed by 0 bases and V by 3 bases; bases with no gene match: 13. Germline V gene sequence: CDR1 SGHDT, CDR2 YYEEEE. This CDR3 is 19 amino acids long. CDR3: CASSSTTGGTVLAKNIQYF. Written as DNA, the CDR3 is TGTGCCAGCAGCTCGACGACAGGGGGTACTGTTTTAGCCAAAAACATTCAGTACTTC.

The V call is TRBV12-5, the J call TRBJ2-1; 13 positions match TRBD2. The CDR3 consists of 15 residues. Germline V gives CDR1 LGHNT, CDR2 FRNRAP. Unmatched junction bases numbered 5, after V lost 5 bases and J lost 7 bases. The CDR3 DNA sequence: TGTGCTAGTGGTCCCGGACTAGCGGGAGCGAATGAGCAGTTCTTC. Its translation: CASGPGLAGANEQFF.

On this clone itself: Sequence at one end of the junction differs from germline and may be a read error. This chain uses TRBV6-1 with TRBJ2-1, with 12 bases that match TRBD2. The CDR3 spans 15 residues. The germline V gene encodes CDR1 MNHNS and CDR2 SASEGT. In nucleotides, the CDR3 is TGTGCCAGCAGCCTAGCGGGAGGGCCTTACAGTGAGCAGTTCTTC. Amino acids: CASSLAGGPYSEQFF.

DNA for the CDR3: TGTGCCAGCAGCGTGAGTGGACAGTTAGAAAACACCATATATTTT. Translation: CASSVSGQLENTIYF. J is TRBJ1-3 and V is TRBV9, with D possibly matching TRBD1 (6 bases). Trimming stripped 2 bases from V and 6 bases from J, with 15 bases between. The CDR3 totals 15 residues. Germline V gives CDR1 SGDLS, CDR2 YYNGEE.

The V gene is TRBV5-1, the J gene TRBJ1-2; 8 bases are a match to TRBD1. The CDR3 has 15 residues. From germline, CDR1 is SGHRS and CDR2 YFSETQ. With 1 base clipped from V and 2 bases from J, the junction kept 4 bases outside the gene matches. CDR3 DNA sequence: TGCGCCAGCAGCTTGATGTCAGGGGGCAACTATGGCTACACCTTC. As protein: CASSLMSGGNYGYTF.

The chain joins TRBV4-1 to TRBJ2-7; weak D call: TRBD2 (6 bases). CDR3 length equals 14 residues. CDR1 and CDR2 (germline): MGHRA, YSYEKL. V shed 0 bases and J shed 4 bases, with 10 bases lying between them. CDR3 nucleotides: TGCGCCAGCAGCCAAGAGGGGACTTCTTACGAGCAGTACTTC. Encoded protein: CASSQEGTSYEQYF.

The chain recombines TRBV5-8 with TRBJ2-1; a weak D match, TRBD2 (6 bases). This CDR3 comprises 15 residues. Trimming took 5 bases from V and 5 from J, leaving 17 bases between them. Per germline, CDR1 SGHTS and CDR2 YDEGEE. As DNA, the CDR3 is TGTGCCAGCAGTTCTTGGAGGGGTCCACACAATGAGCAGTTCTTC. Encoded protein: CASSSWRGPHNEQFF. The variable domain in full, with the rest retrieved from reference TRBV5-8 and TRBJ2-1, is EAGVTQSPTHLIKTRGQQATLRCSPISGHTSVYWYQQALGLGLQFLLWYDEGEERNRGNFPPRFSGRQFPNYSSELNVNALELEDSALYLCASSSWRGPHNEQFFGPGTRLTVL.

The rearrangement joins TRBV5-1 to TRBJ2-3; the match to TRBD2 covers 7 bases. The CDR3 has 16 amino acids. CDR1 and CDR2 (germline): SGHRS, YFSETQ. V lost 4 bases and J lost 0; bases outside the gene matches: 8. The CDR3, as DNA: TGCGCCAGCAGCCAGCTAGCGGCAACTAGCACAGATACGCAGTATTTT. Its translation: CASSQLAATSTDTQYF.

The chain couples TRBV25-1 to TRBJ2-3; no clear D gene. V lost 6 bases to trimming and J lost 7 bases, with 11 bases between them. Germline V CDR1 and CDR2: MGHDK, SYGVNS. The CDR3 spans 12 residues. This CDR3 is CASRSSRYTQYF. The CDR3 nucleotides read TGTGCCAGCAGATCTTCCAGATATACGCAGTATTTT.

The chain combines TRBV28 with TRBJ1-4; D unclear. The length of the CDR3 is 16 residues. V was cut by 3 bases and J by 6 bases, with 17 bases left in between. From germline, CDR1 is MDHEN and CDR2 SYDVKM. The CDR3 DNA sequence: TGTGCCAGCAGTTTTCATGTACGGGGAGCTGATGAAAAACTGTTTTTT. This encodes CASSFHVRGADEKLFF.

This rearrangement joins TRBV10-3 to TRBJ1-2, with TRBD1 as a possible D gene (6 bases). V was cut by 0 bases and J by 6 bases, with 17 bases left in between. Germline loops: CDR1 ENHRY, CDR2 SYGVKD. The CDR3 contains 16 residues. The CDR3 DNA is TGTGCCATCAGTGAGTCTTACGGGGGGCGAGGTAATGGCTACACCTTC. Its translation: CAISESYGGRGNGYTF.